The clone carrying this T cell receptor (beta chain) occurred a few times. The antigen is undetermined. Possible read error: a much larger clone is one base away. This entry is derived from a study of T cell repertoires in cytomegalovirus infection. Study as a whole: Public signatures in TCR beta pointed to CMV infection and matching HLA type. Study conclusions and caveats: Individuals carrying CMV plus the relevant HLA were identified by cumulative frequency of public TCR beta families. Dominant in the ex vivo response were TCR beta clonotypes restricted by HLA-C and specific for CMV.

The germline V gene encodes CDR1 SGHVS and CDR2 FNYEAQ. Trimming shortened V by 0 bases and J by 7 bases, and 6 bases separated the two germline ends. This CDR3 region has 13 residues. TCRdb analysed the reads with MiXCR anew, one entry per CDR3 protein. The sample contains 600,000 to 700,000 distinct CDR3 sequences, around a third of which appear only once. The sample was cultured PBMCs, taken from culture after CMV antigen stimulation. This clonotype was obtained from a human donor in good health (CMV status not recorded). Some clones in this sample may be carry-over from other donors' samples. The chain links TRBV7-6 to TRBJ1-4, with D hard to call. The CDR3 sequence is CASSLAWGEKLFF. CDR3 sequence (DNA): TGTGCCAGCAGCTTAGCGTGGGGTGAAAAACTGTTTTTT. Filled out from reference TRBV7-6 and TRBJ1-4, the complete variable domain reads GAGVSQSPRYKVTKRGQDVALRCDPISGHVSLYWYRQALGQGPEFLTYFNYEAQQDKSGLPNDRFSAERPEGSISTLTIQRTEQRDSAMYRCASSLAWGEKLFFGSGTQLSVL.